Listed here are 6 T cell receptor beta chains from one sample, sequenced in a study of cytomegalovirus exposure and HLA in healthy donors. The PCR contained 60 Vbeta and 13 Jbeta primers. Profiling relied on immunoSEQ multiplex PCR, and the TCRdb table lists in-frame clones only, not all of them. The repertoire holds over 75,000 clones, with roughly 85% as singletons. Sequenced sample: PBMCs. The receptors here all came from a female donor in good health and CMV-seronegative.

The CDR3 DNA sequence: TGTGCCAGCAGTTACTCATCGCAGGTCCCCTACGAGCAGTACTTC. Translation gives CASSYSSQVPYEQYF. The chain is built from TRBV6-5 and TRBJ2-7; D is unclear. Trimming shortened V by 0 bases and J by 2 bases, and 11 bases separated the two germline ends. The CDR3 extends over 15 amino acids. CDR1 and CDR2 (germline): MNHEY, SVGAGI.

The DNA for the CDR3 is TGCAGTGGACTAAGGGATGGCTACACCTTC. Translating it yields CSGLRDGYTF. The chain uses TRBV20-1 and TRBJ1-2; no reliable D call. The V and J ends lost 7 bases and 6 bases respectively, with 9 bases between them. The CDR3 spans 10 residues. The germline CDR1 and CDR2 sequences are DFQATT and SNEGSKA (reference sequence).

In DNA, the CDR3 is TGTGCCAGCAGCGTGGCGGCTAGCCTCCCCGGGGAGCTGTTTTTT. It specifies CASSVAASLPGELFF. The chain couples TRBV9 to TRBJ2-2; tentatively, D is TRBD2 (5 bases). The germline V gene encodes CDR1 SGDLS and CDR2 YYNGEE. Between the trimmed V and J ends, which lost 2 bases and 6 bases, there was a span of 14 bases. The length of the CDR3 is 15 residues.

The J gene is TRBJ1-1, the V gene TRBV27; possibly TRBD1 for D (5 bases). Trimming pared 5 bases from V and 2 bases from J, leaving 12 bases between. CDR1 is MNHEY, CDR2 SMNVEV, per germline (reference sequence). The CDR3 runs to 14 residues. CDR3 loop: CASSQQASNTEAFF. The CDR3 DNA reads TGTGCCAGCAGTCAACAGGCGTCTAACACTGAAGCTTTCTTT.

The count of this clone is one. The gene calls are TRBV29-1 and TRBJ2-7; tentatively, D is TRBD1 (5 bases). V dropped 3 bases and J dropped 4 bases, with 13 bases sitting between them. The CDR3 is 13 amino acids. Germline CDR1 SQVTM, CDR2 ANQGSEA. The CDR3 sequence is CSVEVGPAYEQYF. CDR3 bases: TGCAGCGTTGAGGTGGGGCCAGCGTACGAGCAGTACTTC.

The chain uses TRBV21-1 and TRBJ2-1; the table's D call of TRBD2 was not tested on the DNA. TRBV21-1 is deemed a pseudogene. The CDR3 extends over 17 amino acids. The CDR3 is CASSKGNRGTGGGEQFF. CDR3 nucleotides: TGTGCCAGCAGCAAAGGGAATAGGGGGACGGGGGGTGGTGAGCAGTTCTTC.